A single sample gave rise to the 2 T cell receptor beta chains below, sequenced in a study of neurological immune-mediated disorders (dated by TCRdb to between 2018 and 2020). Library preparation employed 5' RACE. Sequencing was carried out with an Illumina HiSeq 2500. TCRdb reworked the public reads: Q25 trimming with fastp, MiXCR clone assembly, productive beta chains retained. Identical CDR3 proteins give one entry, which carries the most common genes and DNA. This sample gives fewer than 35,000 distinct CDR3 sequences in total; more than 10% of them show up just once. The top ten hold about 2.5% of the sample. Read against the paper, the sample's time point label means: longitudinal time-point 2. Sample: PBMCs. The receptors were gathered from a woman between 35 and 50 years old in good health.

This clonotype has at least ten counts. This sequence joins TRBV5-1 and TRBJ2-7, with D perhaps matching TRBD1 (5 bases). Trimming took 4 bases from V and 3 from J, leaving 11 bases between them. This CDR3 region has 13 residues. Germline V gene lookup returns CDR1 SGHRS and CDR2 YFSETQ. The chain's CDR3 is CASSLQGYYEQYF. CDR3 bases: TGCGCCAGCAGCCTCCAGGGTTACTACGAGCAGTACTTC.

This clonotype is labeled medium-sized. The chain carries TRBV25-1 and TRBJ2-3, with TRBD2 matching over 13 bases. The CDR3 spans 15 residues. CDR1 and CDR2 (germline): MGHDK, SYGVNS. V lost 6 bases and J lost 4; bases outside the gene matches: 4. The CDR3 DNA sequence: TGTGCCAGCAGGGGGACTAGCGGGGTTGCAGATACGCAGTATTTT. It translates to CASRGTSGVADTQYF.